The rows below give T cell receptor beta chains drawn from one sample of a study of shared clonotypes between healthy human individuals. Libraries were prepared by immunoSEQ multiplex PCR; TCRdb keeps only in-frame clonotypes and omits some of them. The table includes millions of clones, approximately 94% detected once. The specimen was naive CD8+ T cells sorted from blood. The receptors come from a man between 18 and 35 years old in good health. The CDR3 runs from the conserved cysteine through the conserved F or W. The D gene is left open where the match is weak. The size field is filled for only some rows; it gives once, few, many or a size class.

V gene,J gene,D gene,clone size,CDR3 DNA,CDR3 protein
TRBV27,TRBJ2-7,TRBD2,once,TGTGCCAGCACCCTTAGCGGGAGCTCCTACGAGCAGTACTTC,CASTLSGSSYEQYF
TRBV10-1,TRBJ1-3,.,.,TGCGCCAGCCGACCGACGGTCTCTGGAAACACCATATATTTT,CASRPTVSGNTIYF
TRBV6-6,TRBJ2-5,.,once,TGTGCCAGCAAATTACTAGCAGATTACCAAGAGACCCAGTACTTC,CASKLLADYQETQYF
TRBV7-9,TRBJ2-5,.,once,TGTGCCAGCAGCTTAGTACAGCCGCAAGAGACCCAGTACTTC,CASSLVQPQETQYF
TRBV4-1,TRBJ2-1,.,.,TGCGCCAGCAGCCAAGAGGACCTAAAGCAGTTCTTC,CASSQEDLKQFF
TRBV25-1,TRBJ2-5,TRBD1,.,TGTGCCAGCAGTGAATCAGGGGGCGAAGAGACCCAGTACTTC,CASSESGGEETQYF
TRBV4-1,TRBJ2-7,.,.,TGCGCCAGCAGCCAAGGGTGGGGCGCGTACGAGCAGTACTTC,CASSQGWGAYEQYF
TRBV28,TRBJ2-2,.,.,TGTGCCAGCGGGTTGACAGGCGGGACCGGGGAGCTGTTTTTT,CASGLTGGTGELFF
TRBV11-1,TRBJ1-2,TRBD1,.,TGTGCCAGCAGCTTAGTCCGGACAGGGGGAGAAGCTAACTATGGCTACACCTTC,CASSLVRTGGEANYGYTF
TRBV6-5,TRBJ1-3,.,once,TGTGCCAGCAGTTACGCGGACCCGAGGGACACCATATATTTT,CASSYADPRDTIYF
TRBV5-1,TRBJ2-7,.,.,TGCGCCAGCAGCTTGGGGCAGGGCCTCTCCTACGAGCAGTACTTC,CASSLGQGLSYEQYF
TRBV27,TRBJ2-7,.,.,TGTGCCAGCAGTTTATCGAAGGGCGGGCGAGCCTACGAGCAGTACTTC,CASSLSKGGRAYEQYF
TRBV2,TRBJ2-2,TRBD1,.,TGTGCCAGCAGTGAGTCCCGGGACAGGGGAGCGAACACCGGGGAGCTGTTTTTT,CASSESRDRGANTGELFF
TRBV4-3,TRBJ1-1,.,.,TGCGCCAGCAGCCAGGATCAGGACGGTCGTACTGAAGCTTTCTTT,CASSQDQDGRTEAFF
TRBV27,TRBJ1-1,.,.,TGTGCCAGCAGTTTTGGCAGTGAAGCTTTCTTT,CASSFGSEAFF
TRBV6-7,TRBJ2-7,TRBD1,.,TGTGCCAGCAGTTACTCGAATACAGGGGGGCGCTACGAGCAGTACTTC,CASSYSNTGGRYEQYF
TRBV28,TRBJ1-1,.,.,TGTGCCAGCAGTTTGGCAGGGGATCTCGGAGCTGAAGCTTTCTTT,CASSLAGDLGAEAFF
TRBV7-8,TRBJ2-5,.,.,TGTGCCAGCAGCTTTCTAGAGGGGATGGCAGGCCAAGAGACCCAGTACTTC,CASSFLEGMAGQETQYF
TRBV7-2,TRBJ2-5,.,.,TGTGCCAGCAGCCAGAGGGGGCTAGCGGAGCTCGGAGAGACCCAGTACTTC,CASSQRGLAELGETQYF
TRBV6-1,TRBJ2-7,.,once,TGTGCCAGCAGTGAAAAGGTCGATGAGCAGTACTTC,CASSEKVDEQYF
TRBV28,TRBJ2-7,.,.,TGTGCCAGCCGCTACCGAGGGGGGGACCTGACTTACGAGCAGTACTTC,CASRYRGGDLTYEQYF
TRBV12-2,TRBJ1-4,.,.,TGTGCAAGTCGCCCCATTGGCTGGGGAAGCCTTGAAAAACTGTTTTTT,CASRPIGWGSLEKLFF
TRBV13,TRBJ1-1,.,.,TGTGCCAGCAGCTTGACCGAGGGTTACACTGAAGCTTTCTTT,CASSLTEGYTEAFF
TRBV6-1,TRBJ2-7,.,.,TGTGCCAGCAGTGCGTCGACGGGGGAAGATACCTACGAGCAGTACTTC,CASSASTGEDTYEQYF
TRBV5-4,TRBJ2-1,.,.,TGTGCCAGCAGCTTGGTGGCCAGAGACAATGAGCAGTTCTTC,CASSLVARDNEQFF
TRBV13,TRBJ2-2,.,.,TGTGCCAGCAGCCCAAGCAGGGACACCGGGGAGCTGTTTTTT,CASSPSRDTGELFF
TRBV19,TRBJ1-4,.,.,TGTGCCAGTGGTACGTGGGGCAAGGATGAAAAACTGTTTTTT,CASGTWGKDEKLFF
TRBV19,TRBJ2-7,TRBD2,.,TGTGCCAGTAGTTACGGGGGGGACTACGAGCAGTACTTC,CASSYGGDYEQYF
TRBV4-3,TRBJ1-2,.,.,TGCGCCAGCAGCCAAGATATGGCAGGGTCCTATGGCTACACCTTC,CASSQDMAGSYGYTF
TRBV7-2,TRBJ2-2,.,.,TGTGCCAGCAGCTTCCTGACCGGGGAGCTGTTTTTT,CASSFLTGELFF
TRBV5-1,TRBJ2-5,TRBD2,.,TGCGCCAGCAGCGAGGGACTAGCGGGGGGGCAAGAGACCCAGTACTTC,CASSEGLAGGQETQYF
TRBV27,TRBJ2-5,TRBD2,.,TGTGCCAGCAGTATAGCGGGGGGGCCGGAGACCCAGTACTTC,CASSIAGGPETQYF
TRBV7-9,TRBJ2-1,TRBD1,.,TGTGCCAGCAGCTTCCCCAGGACAGGAAGCTCCTACAATGAGCAGTTCTTC,CASSFPRTGSSYNEQFF
TRBV10-2,TRBJ2-7,TRBD1,.,TGCGCCAGCAGTGGAGACAGGGGTCCCTACGAGCAGTACTTC,CASSGDRGPYEQYF
TRBV2,TRBJ2-3,.,.,TGTGCCAGCTTTGAAGATACGCAGTATTTT,CASFEDTQYF
TRBV27,TRBJ2-7,.,once,TGTGCCAGCTCCCTGGGCACTTCAGGTACTGAGCAGTACTTC,CASSLGTSGTEQYF
TRBV6-5,TRBJ1-2,TRBD1,.,TGTGCCAGCAGTCAGGGGGACAGGATCTATGGCTACACCTTC,CASSQGDRIYGYTF
TRBV4-1,TRBJ2-1,.,.,TGCGCCAGCAGCCAAGAGTCCAGGTCCACTTACAATGAGCAGTTCTTC,CASSQESRSTYNEQFF
TRBV29-1,TRBJ2-1,TRBD2,.,TGCAGCGTTGGGGGGGGCTCCTACAATGAGCAGTTCTTC,CSVGGGSYNEQFF
TRBV14,TRBJ2-7,TRBD2,.,TGTGCCAGCAGCCAGTACCTAGCGGGGTACGAGCAGTACTTC,CASSQYLAGYEQYF
TRBV5-1,TRBJ2-3,TRBD2,once,TGCGCCAGCAGCCCAGCGGGGTCCACAGATACGCAGTATTTT,CASSPAGSTDTQYF
TRBV9,TRBJ1-6,.,.,TGTGCCAGCAGCGGAGGGGGGAATATCTCACCCCTCCACTTT,CASSGGGNISPLHF
TRBV5-6,TRBJ1-3,.,.,TGTGCCAGCAGCTTGGGTACAGCCTCTGGAAACACCATATATTTT,CASSLGTASGNTIYF
TRBV7-2,TRBJ2-7,.,.,TGTGCCAGCAGCAGCCCCCTACTAGGAGAGCAGTACTTC,CASSSPLLGEQYF
TRBV11-2,TRBJ2-2,.,.,TGTGCCAGCAGCTCCCTGGGTTGGGAGAACACCGGGGAGCTGTTTTTT,CASSSLGWENTGELFF
TRBV27,TRBJ2-2,.,.,TGTGCCAGCAGTTTTGATGGACTGGCGGAGCTGTTTTTT,CASSFDGLAELFF
TRBV5-6,TRBJ2-1,.,.,TGTGCCAGCAGCTTGCCCATAGGCGAGCAGTTCTTC,CASSLPIGEQFF
TRBV13,TRBJ2-7,.,.,TGTGCCAGCAGCTTCGATGACGAGCAGTACTTC,CASSFDDEQYF
TRBV5-6,TRBJ2-1,TRBD2,.,TGTGCCAGCAGCAGTAGCGGGAGGATCATCGATGAGCAGTTCTTC,CASSSSGRIIDEQFF
TRBV6-1,TRBJ1-1,.,.,TGTGCCAGCAGTGACGTAAGGATGAACACTGAAGCTTTCTTT,CASSDVRMNTEAFF
TRBV27,TRBJ2-1,.,few,TGTGCCAGCAGTTTAACCGGGACTTTCGGGGTCAATGAGCAGTTCTTC,CASSLTGTFGVNEQFF
TRBV19,TRBJ1-2,.,.,TGTGCCAGTAGTATAGATCCGGGAAGCTATGGCTACACCTTC,CASSIDPGSYGYTF
TRBV7-6,TRBJ1-6,.,.,TGTGCCAGCAGCCGACAGTGGGAGGGTGCCAGTTCACCCCTCCACTTT,CASSRQWEGASSPLHF
TRBV6-6,TRBJ2-5,.,.,TGTGCCAGCAGTTATACAAGCCAAGTAGAGACCCAGTACTTC,CASSYTSQVETQYF
TRBV9,TRBJ2-1,TRBD2,.,TGTGCCAGCAGCCCGCCAATGACTAGCGGGAGTGGCAATGAGCAGTTCTTC,CASSPPMTSGSGNEQFF
TRBV25-1,TRBJ2-1,.,.,TGTGCCAGCAGTGGCGGGGAGACAGCCAATGAGCAGTTCTTC,CASSGGETANEQFF
TRBV4-3,TRBJ2-3,TRBD2,.,TGCGCCAGCAGCCAAGATCGGACTAGCGCAGATACGCAGTATTTT,CASSQDRTSADTQYF
TRBV4-3,TRBJ1-2,.,.,TGCGCCAGCAGTCCAACCGAAGGCTATGGCTACACCTTC,CASSPTEGYGYTF